This TCR beta chain was sequenced during a study of T cell responses to AZD1222 COVID-19 vaccine. Broader study findings: Targeting of unmutated variant regions was reportedly seen in nearly half of spike-specific TCRs. Sampling that yielded the repertoires occurred only after the peak T cell response. An increase in Spike-specific TCR breadth and depth was observed after two AZD1222 doses.

Trimming stripped 6 bases from V and 5 bases from J, with 19 bases between. Per the germline V gene, CDR1 is MGHDK and CDR2 is SYGVNS. The CDR3 spans 15 residues. Concerning this clone: Antigen: not known.

Here immunoSEQ multiplex PCR was the method, and the copy in TCRdb shows in-frame clones only, minus some. The table records 100,000 to 150,000 clones, approximately 85% of them present only once. The sequences come from peripheral blood, collected 28 days after the second AZD1222 dose. The V call is TRBV25-1, the J call TRBJ2-5; the D gene is possibly TRBD2 (7 bases). This sequence was found in an adult who received the AZD1222 COVID-19 vaccine. The CDR3 bases are TGTGCCAGCAGGGAGGGGGGGGCAGGAGGCGAGACCCAGTACTTC. Protein: CASREGGAGGETQYF.